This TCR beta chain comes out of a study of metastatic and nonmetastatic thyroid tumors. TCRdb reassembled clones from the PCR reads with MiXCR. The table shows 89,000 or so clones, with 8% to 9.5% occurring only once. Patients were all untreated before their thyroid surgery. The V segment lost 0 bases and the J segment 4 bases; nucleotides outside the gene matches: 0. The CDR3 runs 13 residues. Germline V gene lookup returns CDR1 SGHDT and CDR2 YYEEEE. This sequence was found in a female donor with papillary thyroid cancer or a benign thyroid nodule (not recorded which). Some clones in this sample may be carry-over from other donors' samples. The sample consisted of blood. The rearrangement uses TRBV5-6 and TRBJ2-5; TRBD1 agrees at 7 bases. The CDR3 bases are TGTGCCAGCAGCTTGGAGGGGGCAGAGACCCAGTACTTC. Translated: CASSLEGAETQYF.